These T cell receptor beta chains were read from a single sample in a study of blood T cell repertoires in COVID-19. TCRdb's table, derived via immunoSEQ multiplex PCR, lists solely in-frame clones and lacks some. The data hold 150,000 to 200,000 clones, with about 74% observed a single time. The sequenced material came from peripheral blood. These receptors were collected from a woman aged 80 or over with acute or convalescent COVID-19. The CDR3 runs from the conserved cysteine through the conserved F or W. The D gene is left open where the match is weak. Size tells how often a clone was seen (once, few, many) or the class of an expanded clone, and some rows leave it out.

abundance,j_gene,d_gene,v_gene,CDR3aa,CDR3nt
NA,TRBJ1-5,NA,TRBV28,CASSFPTGIGQPQHF,TGTGCCAGCAGTTTCCCGACAGGTATTGGCCAGCCCCAGCATTTT
NA,TRBJ2-2,NA,TRBV11-2,CASSTTGELFF,TGTGCCAGCAGCACTACCGGGGAGCTGTTTTTT
few,TRBJ1-3,TRBD1,TRBV7-2,CASSLVGQAGGNTIYF,TGTGCCAGCAGCTTAGTCGGACAGGCCGGGGGAAACACCATATATTTT
NA,TRBJ1-1,NA,TRBV7-2,CASSYLTDYTEAFF,TGTGCCAGCAGCTATTTGACTGACTACACTGAAGCTTTCTTT
NA,TRBJ1-2,NA,TRBV29-1,CSVEQDYGYTF,TGCAGCGTTGAACAGGACTATGGCTACACCTTC
few,TRBJ2-4,NA,TRBV5-1,CASSLGQPGIGNIQYF,TGCGCCAGCAGCCTCGGACAACCGGGCATTGGAAACATTCAGTACTTC
NA,TRBJ2-3,NA,TRBV5-1,CASSLGPGDTSTDTQYF,TGCGCCAGCAGCTTGGGCCCCGGGGATACTAGCACAGATACGCAGTATTTT
NA,TRBJ2-5,TRBD2,TRBV2,CASPGGAETQYF,TGTGCCAGCCCGGGGGGGGCAGAGACCCAGTACTTC
few,TRBJ2-1,TRBD2,TRBV4-3,CASSPQTSGSPEQFF,TGCGCCAGCAGCCCACAGACTAGCGGGAGTCCTGAGCAGTTCTTC
NA,TRBJ1-1,NA,TRBV13,CASSLQTGSPEAFF,TGTGCCAGCAGCCTCCAAACAGGGAGTCCTGAAGCTTTCTTT
few,TRBJ2-7,NA,TRBV3-1/TRBV3-2,CASSQGGGNEQYF,TGTGCCAGCAGCCAAGGGGGCGGGAACGAGCAGTACTTC
NA,TRBJ2-7,TRBD1,TRBV28,CASSPGQAPSYEQYF,TGTGCCAGCAGTCCGGGACAGGCGCCTTCCTACGAGCAGTACTTC
few,TRBJ1-5,NA,TRBV4-2,CASSQDRSDSNQPQHF,TGTGCCAGCAGCCAAGACAGGTCCGATAGCAATCAGCCCCAGCATTTT
NA,TRBJ1-5,TRBD1,TRBV27,CASRPRTGVSNQPQHF,TGTGCCAGCAGGCCAAGGACAGGGGTAAGCAATCAGCCCCAGCATTTT
NA,TRBJ1-1,TRBD1,TRBV18,CASSPYSGGTGAGGTEAFF,TGTGCCAGCTCACCGTACTCGGGGGGTACAGGGGCGGGGGGTACTGAAGCTTTCTTT
NA,TRBJ2-1,TRBD1,TRBV27,CASSVRTGGYNEQFF,TGTGCCAGCAGTGTAAGGACAGGGGGCTACAATGAGCAGTTCTTC
NA,TRBJ2-2,TRBD2,TRBV4-3,CASSQENLSGENTGELFF,TGCGCCAGCAGCCAAGAGAACTTGAGCGGGGAGAACACCGGGGAGCTGTTTTTT
NA,TRBJ2-2,NA,TRBV5-1,CASNHNGAGELFF,TGCGCCAGCAACCACAACGGGGCCGGGGAGCTGTTTTTT
NA,TRBJ2-7,TRBD2,TRBV7-2,CASSFTSGDYEQYF,TGTGCCAGCAGCTTTACTAGCGGAGACTACGAGCAGTACTTC
NA,TRBJ1-4,TRBD1,TRBV13,CASTSGAGQGNEKLFF,TGTGCCAGTACCTCCGGGGCGGGACAGGGTAATGAAAAACTGTTTTTT
NA,TRBJ1-3,NA,TRBV6-1,CASSEGFGVTAGNTIYF,TGTGCCAGCAGTGAAGGGTTCGGGGTTACCGCTGGAAACACCATATATTTT
once,TRBJ2-3,NA,TRBV30,CAYERGTTTDTQYF,TGTGCCTATGAGCGCGGGACCACCACAGATACGCAGTATTTT
NA,TRBJ1-5,TRBD1,TRBV27,CASSPRGRRRYSNQPQHF,TGTGCCAGCAGTCCCAGGGGGCGAAGAAGGTATAGCAATCAGCCCCAGCATTTT
NA,TRBJ1-2,TRBD1,TRBV30,CAWDRGDNGYTF,TGTGCCTGGGACAGGGGAGACAATGGCTACACCTTC
NA,TRBJ1-5,NA,TRBV7-8,CASSSIQENQPQHF,TGTGCCAGCAGCTCCATACAGGAAAATCAGCCCCAGCATTTT
NA,TRBJ2-1,NA,TRBV20-1,CSASGGYEGGITSNEQFF,TGCAGTGCTAGTGGGGGTTATGAAGGCGGGATTACGTCCAATGAGCAGTTCTTC
NA,TRBJ2-7,TRBD1,TRBV4-2,CASSQEVIGQGSYEQYF,TGTGCCAGCAGCCAAGAAGTAATAGGACAGGGGTCCTACGAGCAGTACTTC
few,TRBJ2-2,TRBD1,TRBV10-3,CAISVNRDSPTGELFF,TGTGCCATCAGTGTAAACCGGGACAGCCCCACCGGGGAGCTGTTTTTT
NA,TRBJ2-1,TRBD2,TRBV7-2,CASSLVRMVAGPNEQFF,TGTGCCAGCAGCTTAGTACGGATGGTAGCGGGCCCCAATGAGCAGTTCTTC
NA,TRBJ2-4,TRBD1,TRBV6-5,CASSYGRTGALNIQYF,TGTGCCAGCAGTTACGGGCGGACAGGGGCATTGAACATTCAGTACTTC
few,TRBJ1-1,NA,TRBV7-2,CASSLSQGETEAFF,TGTGCCAGCAGCTTGTCCCAGGGTGAGACTGAAGCTTTCTTT
NA,TRBJ1-1,NA,TRBV28,CASSLWGAGTEAFF,TGTGCCAGCAGTTTATGGGGGGCTGGGACTGAAGCTTTCTTT
NA,TRBJ2-7,TRBD1,TRBV11-3,CASSQGTGNTYEQYF,TGTGCCAGCAGCCAGGGGACAGGCAATACCTACGAGCAGTACTTC
NA,TRBJ2-5,NA,TRBV19,CASSTGQIYQETQYF,TGTGCCAGTAGTACCGGACAGATCTACCAAGAGACCCAGTACTTC
NA,TRBJ1-6,NA,TRBV30,CALYRDNSPLHF,TGTGCCCTCTACAGGGATAATTCACCCCTCCACTTT
NA,TRBJ2-1,NA,TRBV7-6,CASSRGGGPYNEQFF,TGTGCCAGCAGCCGAGGGGGGGGTCCGTACAATGAGCAGTTCTTC
NA,TRBJ2-7,TRBD2,TRBV29-1,CSVEEASGPYEQYF,TGCAGCGTTGAAGAGGCTAGCGGACCCTACGAGCAGTACTTC
NA,TRBJ2-7,TRBD2,TRBV14,CASSQLIAGGTYEQYF,TGTGCCAGCAGCCAACTAATAGCGGGAGGGACGTACGAGCAGTACTTC
NA,TRBJ2-7,NA,TRBV7-2,CASSLGRYVTQYEQYF,TGTGCCAGCAGCTTAGGGAGGTACGTTACCCAGTACGAGCAGTACTTC
NA,TRBJ2-1,TRBD2,TRBV24-1,CATSDLVLAGGNEQFF,TGTGCCACCAGTGATTTGGTACTAGCGGGAGGTAATGAGCAGTTCTTC
NA,TRBJ1-4,TRBD1,TRBV14,CASSQVGTGGVSTNEKLFF,TGTGCCAGCAGCCAAGTCGGAACAGGGGGCGTTTCGACTAATGAAAAACTGTTTTTT
NA,TRBJ2-7,TRBD1,TRBV2,CASSPPGTGPEQYF,TGTGCCAGCAGCCCACCCGGGACAGGGCCCGAGCAGTACTTC
NA,TRBJ2-5,TRBD2,TRBV7-3,CASSPLGLAGERETQYF,TGTGCCAGCAGCCCCCTTGGACTAGCGGGAGAGCGAGAGACCCAGTACTTC
NA,TRBJ2-3,TRBD1,TRBV24-1,CATSGMDRGHTDTQYF,TGTGCCACCAGTGGGATGGACAGGGGGCACACAGATACGCAGTATTTT
NA,TRBJ2-2,NA,TRBV11-3,CASSLDAGNTGELFF,TGTGCCAGCAGCTTAGATGCGGGGAACACCGGGGAGCTGTTTTTT
NA,TRBJ2-5,TRBD2,TRBV11-3,CASSRGGGAGPETQYF,TGTGCCAGCAGCCGCGGGGGGGGTGCGGGGCCCGAGACCCAGTACTTC
NA,TRBJ2-3,NA,TRBV7-3,CASSSPWTPGGTDTQYF,TGTGCCAGCAGCTCTCCATGGACGCCGGGGGGCACAGATACGCAGTATTTT
once,TRBJ1-5,NA,TRBV18,CASSPQSTDPLNQPQHF,TGTGCCAGCTCACCACAATCGACAGACCCTTTAAATCAGCCCCAGCATTTT